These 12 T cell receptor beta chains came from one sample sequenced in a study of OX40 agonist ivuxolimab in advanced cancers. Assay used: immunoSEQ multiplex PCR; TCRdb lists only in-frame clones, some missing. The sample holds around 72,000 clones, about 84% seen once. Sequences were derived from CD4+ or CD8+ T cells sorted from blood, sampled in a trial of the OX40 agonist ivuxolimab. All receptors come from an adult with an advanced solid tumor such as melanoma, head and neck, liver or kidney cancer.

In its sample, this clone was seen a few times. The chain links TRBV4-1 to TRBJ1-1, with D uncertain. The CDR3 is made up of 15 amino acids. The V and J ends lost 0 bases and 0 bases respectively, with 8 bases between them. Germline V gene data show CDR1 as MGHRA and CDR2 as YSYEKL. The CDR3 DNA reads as TGCGCCAGCAGCCAAGATCGAAGATTGAACACTGAAGCTTTCTTT. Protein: CASSQDRRLNTEAFF.

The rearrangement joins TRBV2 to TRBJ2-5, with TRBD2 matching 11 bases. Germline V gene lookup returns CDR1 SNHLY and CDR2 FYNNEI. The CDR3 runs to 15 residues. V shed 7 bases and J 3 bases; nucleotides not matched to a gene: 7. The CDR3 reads CASTAILAGEETQYF. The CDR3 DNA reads TGTGCCAGCACCGCCATACTAGCGGGGGAAGAGACCCAGTACTTC.

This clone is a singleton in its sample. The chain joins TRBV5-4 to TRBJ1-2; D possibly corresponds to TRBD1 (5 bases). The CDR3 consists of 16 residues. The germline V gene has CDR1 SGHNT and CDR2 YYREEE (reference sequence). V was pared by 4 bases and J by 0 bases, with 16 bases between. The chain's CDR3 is CASSMGVVRTNYGYTF. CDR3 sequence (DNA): TGTGCCAGCAGCATGGGGGTCGTCCGTACTAACTATGGCTACACCTTC. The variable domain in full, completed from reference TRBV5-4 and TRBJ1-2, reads ETGVTQSPTHLIKTRGQQVTLRCSSQSGHNTVSWYQQALGQGPQFIFQYYREEENGRGNFPPRFSGLQFPNYSSELNVNALELDDSALYLCASSMGVVRTNYGYTFGSGTRLTVV.

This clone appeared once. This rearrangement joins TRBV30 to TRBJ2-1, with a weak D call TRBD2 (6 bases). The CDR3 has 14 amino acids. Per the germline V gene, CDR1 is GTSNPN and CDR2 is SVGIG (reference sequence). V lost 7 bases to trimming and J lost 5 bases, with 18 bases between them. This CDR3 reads CASPSGEANNEQFF. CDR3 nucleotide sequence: TGTGCCTCCCCATCTGGGGAGGCTAACAATGAGCAGTTCTTC.

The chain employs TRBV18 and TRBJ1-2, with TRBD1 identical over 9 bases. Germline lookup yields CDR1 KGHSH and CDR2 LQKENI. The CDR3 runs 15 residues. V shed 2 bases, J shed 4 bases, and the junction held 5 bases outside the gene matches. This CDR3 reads CASSPDGTGTYGYTF. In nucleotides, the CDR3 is TGTGCCAGCTCACCAGATGGGACAGGGACCTATGGCTACACCTTC.

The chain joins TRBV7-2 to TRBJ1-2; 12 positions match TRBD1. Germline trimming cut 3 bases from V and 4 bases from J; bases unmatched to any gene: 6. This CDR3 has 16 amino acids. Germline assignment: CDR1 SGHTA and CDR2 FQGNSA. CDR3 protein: CASSLAGTGGIYGYTF. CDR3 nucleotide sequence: TGTGCCAGCAGCTTGGCCGGGACAGGGGGCATCTATGGCTACACCTTC.

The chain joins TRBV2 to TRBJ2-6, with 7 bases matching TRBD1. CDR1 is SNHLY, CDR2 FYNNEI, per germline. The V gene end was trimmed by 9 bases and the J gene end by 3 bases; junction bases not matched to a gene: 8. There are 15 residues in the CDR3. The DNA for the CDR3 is TGTGCCAGGCAGGGGGTACAAAGTGGGGCCAACGTCCTGACTTTC. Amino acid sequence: CARQGVQSGANVLTF.

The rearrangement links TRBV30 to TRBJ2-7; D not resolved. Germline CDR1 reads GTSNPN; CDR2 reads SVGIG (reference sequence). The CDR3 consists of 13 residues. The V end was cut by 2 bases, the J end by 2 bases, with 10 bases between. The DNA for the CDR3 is TGTGCCTGGAGTAGCTACAGTCCCTACGAGCAGTACTTC. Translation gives CAWSSYSPYEQYF.

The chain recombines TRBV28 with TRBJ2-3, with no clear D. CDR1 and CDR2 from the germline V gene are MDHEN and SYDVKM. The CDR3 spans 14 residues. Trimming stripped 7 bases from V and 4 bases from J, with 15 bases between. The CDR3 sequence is CASKPGPRADTQYF. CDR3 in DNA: TGTGCCAGCAAACCGGGTCCACGGGCAGATACGCAGTATTTT.

This chain's CDR3 is CASRGDWRTNEQFF. As DNA, the CDR3 is TGTGCCAGCAGGGGGGACTGGCGGACCAATGAGCAGTTCTTC. The rearrangement links TRBV2 to TRBJ2-1, with D possibly being TRBD2 (6 bases). The V end lost 6 bases, the J end lost 6 bases, and 15 bases lay between the germline ends. Germline CDR1 is SNHLY and CDR2 is FYNNEI. The CDR3 spans 14 residues.

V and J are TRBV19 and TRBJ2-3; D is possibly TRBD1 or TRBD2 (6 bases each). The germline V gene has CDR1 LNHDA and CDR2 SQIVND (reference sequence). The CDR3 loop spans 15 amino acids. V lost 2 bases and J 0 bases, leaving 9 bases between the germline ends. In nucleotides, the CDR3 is TGTGCCAGTAGTATAACAGGGACTAGCACAGATACGCAGTATTTT. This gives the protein CASSITGTSTDTQYF. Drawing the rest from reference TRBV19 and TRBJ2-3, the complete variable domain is DGGITQSPKYLFRKEGQNVTLSCEQNLNHDAMYWYRQDPGQGLRLIYYSQIVNDFQKGDIAEGYSVSREKKESFPLTVTSAQKNPTAFYLCASSITGTSTDTQYFGPGTRLTVL.

Here the CDR3 DNA reads TGTGCCAGCAGCTTGGGGACCGGGGAGCTGTTTTTT. Translated, it gives CASSLGTGELFF. The chain recombines TRBV7-3 with TRBJ2-2; the D is unclear. V lost 3 bases and J lost 5, with 4 bases in between. The V gene's germline CDR1 is SGHTA and CDR2 FQGTGA. The CDR3 has 12 residues.